Listed below are T cell receptor beta chains from one sample, sequenced in a study of blood T cells in healthy people across ages. In TCRdb, the 5' RACE reads were re-called with MiXCR into one record per CDR3 protein. Among roughly 800,000 distinct CDR3 sequences listed, roughly 24% were seen once. The same sample was also used in a study of T cells of mothers and their children.

Specimen: blood. The receptor set was obtained from a boy younger than 18 in good health. The CDR3 runs from the conserved cysteine through the conserved F or W. D genes are given only for firm matches. Part of the rows lack a size; the others show once, few, many or a class for expanded clones.

TRBV9	TRBJ1-6	few	-	TGTGCCAGCAGCGTAGCCCACCCCCTAGATTCACCCCTCCACTTT	CASSVAHPLDSPLHF
TRBV12-5	TRBJ2-2	few	-	TGTGCTAGTGGAGCCTCCTTCGCGAACACCGGGGAGCTGTTTTTT	CASGASFANTGELFF
TRBV24-1	TRBJ2-1	-	TRBD2	TGTGCCACCAGTGACCCTCTAGCGGGGGGGCCGGGCTCCTACAATGAGCAGTTCTTC	CATSDPLAGGPGSYNEQFF
TRBV20-1	TRBJ2-4	-	-	TGCAGTGCTACTAAAACAGGGTTAAACATTCAGTACTTC	CSATKTGLNIQYF
TRBV5-6	TRBJ1-2	-	-	TGTGCCAGCTCTTCCACCGACAGCCCCCATGGCTACACCTTC	CASSSTDSPHGYTF
TRBV18	TRBJ1-4	-	-	TGTGCCAGCTCACCGCGCCAGGAGATGAGTGAAAAACTGTTTTTT	CASSPRQEMSEKLFF
TRBV4-2	TRBJ2-5	-	TRBD2	TGTGCCAGCAGCCAAGAGGGCGGGGGGGCCGGAGAGACCCAGTACTTC	CASSQEGGGAGETQYF
TRBV12-3/TRBV12-4	TRBJ2-4	-	TRBD2	TGTGCCAGCACCCCAGGGACTAGCGGAAACATTCAGTACTTC	CASTPGTSGNIQYF
TRBV29-1	TRBJ2-1	-	TRBD2	TGCAGCGTTGAAGATCGTTCAGGCTTAGCGGGAGCCTACAATGAGCAGTTCTTC	CSVEDRSGLAGAYNEQFF
TRBV29-1	TRBJ2-7	few	TRBD1	TGCAGCGCCGGACAGGGGGTCGAGCAGTACTTC	CSAGQGVEQYF
TRBV20-1	TRBJ2-1	-	-	TGCAGTGCTAGAGATAGCGCAGGGCTCTACAATGAGCAGTTCTTC	CSARDSAGLYNEQFF
TRBV27	TRBJ2-7	few	-	TGTGCCAGCAGTTTATCTTCCGCCTACGAGCAGTACTTC	CASSLSSAYEQYF
TRBV7-9	TRBJ2-7	-	-	TGTGCCAGCAGCTCAACAGGGCTCCCCTGGTACGAGCAGTACTTC	CASSSTGLPWYEQYF
TRBV29-1	TRBJ2-6	-	-	TGCAGCGTTGAAGAGGCCTCCGCTGGGGCCAACGTCCTGACTTTC	CSVEEASAGANVLTF
TRBV2	TRBJ1-3	-	-	TGTGCCAGCTCCTTACTTTCACAGAGATTCTCTGGAAACACCATATATTTT	CASSLLSQRFSGNTIYF
TRBV27	TRBJ2-3	-	TRBD2	TGTGCCAGCACCCTGAGGCGGGGAGGGACAGATACGCAGTATTTT	CASTLRRGGTDTQYF
TRBV4-1	TRBJ1-2	few	-	TGCGCCAGCAGCCAAGATTCGGGGGTCTATGGCTACACCTTC	CASSQDSGVYGYTF
TRBV12-3/TRBV12-4	TRBJ2-5	few	TRBD1	TGTGCCAGCAGTCCCCACAGGGGAACTCAAGAGACCCAGTACTTC	CASSPHRGTQETQYF
TRBV6-4	TRBJ2-2	few	-	TGTGCCAGCAGTGACTCGGGGGACACCGAAGGGAACACCGGGGAGCTGTTTTTT	CASSDSGDTEGNTGELFF
TRBV27	TRBJ2-7	-	-	TGTGCCGGCAGGAGGGGGGGACGGAGCTCCTACGAGCAGTACTTC	CAGRRGGRSSYEQYF
TRBV7-6	TRBJ2-7	once	TRBD1	TGTGCCAGCAGCTTAGCCCCGGGACAGGGCCCGAGCTCCTACGAGCAGTACTTC	CASSLAPGQGPSSYEQYF
TRBV15	TRBJ1-5	-	TRBD1	TGTGCCACCAGCAGGGGACAGGGGTTTTATCAGCCCCAGCATTTT	CATSRGQGFYQPQHF
TRBV3-1	TRBJ2-2	-	-	TGTGCCAGCACCGGCACCGGGGAGCTGTTTTTT	CASTGTGELFF
TRBV4-2	TRBJ1-6	-	TRBD1	TGTGCCAGCAGCCAAGGTGGGACAGGTCCTTTACCCCTCCACTTT	CASSQGGTGPLPLHF
TRBV10-3	TRBJ1-2	few	TRBD1	TGTGCCATCAGTGAGAGGAAGGGGGCCTATGGCTACACCTTC	CAISERKGAYGYTF
TRBV5-1	TRBJ1-1	few	-	TGCGCCAGCAGCCAGGAGGGGGGGCTGAACACTGAAGCTTTCTTT	CASSQEGGLNTEAFF
TRBV4-2	TRBJ1-4	few	-	TGTGCCAGCAGCCAACCCCTAATTGGGGTGTCTAATGAAAAACTGTTTTTT	CASSQPLIGVSNEKLFF
TRBV29-1	TRBJ1-3	-	-	TGCAGCGCCGCCGATTCTGGAAACACCATATATTTT	CSAADSGNTIYF
TRBV20-1	TRBJ2-5	-	TRBD2	TGCAGTGCTGGGACTAGCGGTTACCAAGAGACCCAGTACTTC	CSAGTSGYQETQYF
TRBV3-1	TRBJ2-5	-	-	TGTGCCAGAAGCCAAGATCGGTACAGGGTTGGGGAGACCCAGTACTTC	CARSQDRYRVGETQYF
TRBV5-5	TRBJ2-3	few	-	TGTGCCAGCAGCTCCCTGGACTCGTATAGCACAGATACGCAGTATTTT	CASSSLDSYSTDTQYF
TRBV20-1	TRBJ1-1	-	-	TGCAGTGCTAGAGATCAAGGGGGACATTCGAACACTGAAGCTTTCTTT	CSARDQGGHSNTEAFF
TRBV20-1	TRBJ2-1	-	-	TGCAGTGCTAGACCTTGGACCGGGATAAGCTCCTACAATGAGCAGTTCTTC	CSARPWTGISSYNEQFF
TRBV30	TRBJ2-7	many	-	TGTGCCTGGAGATGGCCGGGCAGTTCCTACGAGCAGTACTTC	CAWRWPGSSYEQYF
TRBV20-1	TRBJ2-1	-	-	TGCAGTGCTCATCGGATGTCCAATGAGCAGTTCTTC	CSAHRMSNEQFF
TRBV3-1	TRBJ1-2	-	TRBD1	TGTGCCAGCAGCGCGGGACAGGGGGCTAGCTATGGCTACACCTTC	CASSAGQGASYGYTF
TRBV5-1	TRBJ2-4	-	-	TGCGCCAGCAGCTCGACCTCCCCGGACATTCAGTACTTC	CASSSTSPDIQYF
TRBV20-1	TRBJ2-5	few	-	TGCAGTGCTAGAGATATGGGCAGGGGAGAGACCCAGTACTTC	CSARDMGRGETQYF
TRBV5-1	TRBJ1-1	few	TRBD1	TGCGCCAGCAGCATGGGGGAAGGACAGGGTGGTAGGACTGAAGCTTTCTTT	CASSMGEGQGGRTEAFF
TRBV19	TRBJ2-5	-	-	TGTGCCAGTAGCACGGGACGGGGAGAGACCCAGTACTTC	CASSTGRGETQYF
TRBV11-2	TRBJ2-7	few	-	TGTGCCAGCAGCACCCCTAGACATTTCTACGAGCAGTACTTC	CASSTPRHFYEQYF
TRBV10-3	TRBJ2-5	-	-	TGTGCCATCAGGACGGGTGGTACGGGAGAGACCCAGTACTTC	CAIRTGGTGETQYF
TRBV7-2	TRBJ1-6	-	TRBD1	TGTGCCAGCAGTAGACCGGGACAGGGGGATTCACCCCTCCACTTT	CASSRPGQGDSPLHF
TRBV24-1	TRBJ2-3	-	TRBD1	TGTGCCACCAGTGAGCCGACAGGGGCCGATACGCAGTATTTT	CATSEPTGADTQYF
TRBV11-2	TRBJ1-4	few	-	TGTGCCAGCAGCTTAAAGGGGCTTGGAAAACTGTTTTTT	CASSLKGLGKLFF
TRBV29-1	TRBJ2-7	few	TRBD1	TGCAGCGTTGAGCCGGGACAGGGAGGAAACGAGCAGTACTTC	CSVEPGQGGNEQYF
TRBV5-1	TRBJ2-1	-	-	TGCGCCAGCAGCTCTGGACGGGAGTTCGGGGGGCAGTTCTTC	CASSSGREFGGQFF
TRBV20-1	TRBJ1-2	-	-	TGCAGTGCTTTACACCCCTATGGCTACACCTTC	CSALHPYGYTF
TRBV29-1	TRBJ1-5	-	TRBD1	TGCAGCGCCTCCCGGGACAGGGTTCCTTATAGCAATCAGCCCCAGCATTTT	CSASRDRVPYSNQPQHF
TRBV13	TRBJ2-5	few	TRBD1	TGTGCCAGTACACCAGGGACAGGCAATCAAGAGACCCAGTACTTC	CASTPGTGNQETQYF
TRBV28	TRBJ2-1	few	-	TGTGCCAGCAGTGCACCGTCCCAGGTCCCAAGTCATGAGCAGTTCTTC	CASSAPSQVPSHEQFF
TRBV27	TRBJ2-7	few	-	TGTGCCAGCAGTTTAGCTTGGGGACATGACTACGAGCAGTACTTC	CASSLAWGHDYEQYF
TRBV28	TRBJ2-3	few	TRBD2	TGTGCCAGCAGTACCCCTGGGACTAGCGGGAGGGGGTACGGGTCCTTGGATACGCAGTATTTT	CASSTPGTSGRGYGSLDTQYF
TRBV7-3	TRBJ1-2	-	-	TGTGCCAGCAGCCTAGGGGGGGCGGGCGGCTGCACCTTC	CASSLGGAGGCTF
TRBV27	TRBJ2-7	few	-	TGTGCCAGCAGTTCCGGACGAGGCGGGCGGTACTTC	CASSSGRGGRYF